This T cell receptor beta chain stems from a study of blood T cells in healthy people across ages. This clonotype was counted many times. A sample-barcoded 5' primer and a J-beta primer mix were used in a second PCR of roughly 7 to 11 cycles. Paired-end reads containing CDR3 totaled no fewer than 3 million for each sample. TCRdb re-derived calls from the 5' RACE reads in MiXCR, one entry per CDR3 protein. In the table there are roughly 680,000 distinct CDR3 sequences, 45% to 50% of which are singletons. The CDR3 loop spans 13 amino acids. The germline V gene encodes CDR1 MDHEN and CDR2 SYDVKM. V lost 11 bases to trimming and J lost 8 bases; unmatched junction nucleotides: 9.

This sequence was found in a woman in her sixties or seventies in good health. The J gene is TRBJ1-4, the V gene TRBV28; TRBD1 matches at 9 bases. The source material was blood. In DNA, the CDR3 is TGTGCCTTGCGGGGACAGGGAGACGAAAAACTGTTTTTT. This sequence encodes CALRGQGDEKLFF.